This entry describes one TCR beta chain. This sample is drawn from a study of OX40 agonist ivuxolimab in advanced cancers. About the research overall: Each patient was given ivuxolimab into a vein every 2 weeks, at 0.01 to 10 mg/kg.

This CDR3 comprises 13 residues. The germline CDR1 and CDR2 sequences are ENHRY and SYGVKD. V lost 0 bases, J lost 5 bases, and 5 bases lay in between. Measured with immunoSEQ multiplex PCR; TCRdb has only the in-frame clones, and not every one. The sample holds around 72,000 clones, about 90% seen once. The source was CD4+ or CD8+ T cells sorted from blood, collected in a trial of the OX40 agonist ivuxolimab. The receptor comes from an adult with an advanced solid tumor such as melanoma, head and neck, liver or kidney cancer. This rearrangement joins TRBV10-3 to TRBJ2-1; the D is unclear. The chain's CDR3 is CAISESNDNEQFF. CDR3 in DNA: TGTGCCATCAGTGAGTCTAACGACAATGAGCAGTTCTTC.